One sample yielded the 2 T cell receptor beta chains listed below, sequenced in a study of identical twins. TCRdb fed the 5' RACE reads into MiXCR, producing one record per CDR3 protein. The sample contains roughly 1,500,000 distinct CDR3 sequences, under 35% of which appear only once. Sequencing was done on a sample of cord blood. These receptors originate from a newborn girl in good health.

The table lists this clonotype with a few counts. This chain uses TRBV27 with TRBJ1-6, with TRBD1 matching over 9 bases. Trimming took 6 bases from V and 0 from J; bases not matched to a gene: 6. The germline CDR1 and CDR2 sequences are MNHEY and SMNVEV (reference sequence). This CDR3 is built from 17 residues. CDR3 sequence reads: CASSDGTGFSYNSPLHF. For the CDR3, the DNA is TGTGCCAGCAGCGACGGGACAGGGTTCTCCTATAATTCACCCCTCCACTTT.

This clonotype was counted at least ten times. The CDR3 DNA reads as TGCAGCGTTGGCCACAGCAATCAGCCCCAGCATTTT. It yields the protein CSVGHSNQPQHF. The chain uses TRBV29-1 and TRBJ1-5; D unclear. The germline V and J ends were trimmed by 4 bases and 1 base, with 5 bases remaining between them. CDR1 is SQVTM and CDR2 is ANQGSEA in the germline V gene. CDR3 size: 12 residues.